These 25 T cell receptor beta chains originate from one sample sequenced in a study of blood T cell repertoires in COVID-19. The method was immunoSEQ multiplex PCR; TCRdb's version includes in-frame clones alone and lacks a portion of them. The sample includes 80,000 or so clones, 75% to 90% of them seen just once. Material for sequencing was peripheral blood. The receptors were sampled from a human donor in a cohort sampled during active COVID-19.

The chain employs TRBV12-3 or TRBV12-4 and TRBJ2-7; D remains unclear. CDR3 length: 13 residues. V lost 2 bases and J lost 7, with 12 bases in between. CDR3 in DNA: TGTGCCAGCAGTTTACAACAGTTTGTAGAGCAGTACTTC. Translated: CASSLQQFVEQYF.

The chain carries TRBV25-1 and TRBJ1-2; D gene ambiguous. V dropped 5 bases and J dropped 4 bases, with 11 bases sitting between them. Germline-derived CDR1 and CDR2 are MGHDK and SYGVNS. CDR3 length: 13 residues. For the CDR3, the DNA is TGTGCCAGCAGTCTCAACGAGGTCTATGGCTACACCTTC. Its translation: CASSLNEVYGYTF.

CDR3 residues: CASSSRLAGGLGEQFF. CDR3 coding DNA: TGTGCCAGCAGCTCCCGACTAGCGGGGGGGCTCGGTGAGCAGTTCTTC. The chain recombines TRBV9 with TRBJ2-1; 14 nucleotides agree with TRBD2. J was trimmed by 9 bases and V by 4 bases; bases with no gene match: 9. The length of the CDR3 is 16 residues. Germline assignment: CDR1 SGDLS and CDR2 YYNGEE.

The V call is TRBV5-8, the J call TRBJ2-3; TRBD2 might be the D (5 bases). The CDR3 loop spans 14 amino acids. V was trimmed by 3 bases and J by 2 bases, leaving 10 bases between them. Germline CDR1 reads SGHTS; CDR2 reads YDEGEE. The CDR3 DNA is TGTGCCAGCAGCTCGGAGCGGATCACAGATACGCAGTATTTT. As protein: CASSSERITDTQYF.

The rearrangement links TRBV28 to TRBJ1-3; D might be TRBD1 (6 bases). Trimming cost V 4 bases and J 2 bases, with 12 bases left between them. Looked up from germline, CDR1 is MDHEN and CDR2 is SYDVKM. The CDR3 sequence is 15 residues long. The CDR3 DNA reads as TGTGCCAGCAGTTACCCAGGGGTCACTGGAAACACCATATATTTT. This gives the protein CASSYPGVTGNTIYF. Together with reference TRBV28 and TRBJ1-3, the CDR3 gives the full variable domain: DVKVTQSSRYLVKRTGEKVFLECVQDMDHENMFWYRQDPGLGLRLIYFSYDVKMKEKGDIPEGYSVSREKKERFSLILESASTNQTSMYLCASSYPGVTGNTIYFGEGSWLTVV.

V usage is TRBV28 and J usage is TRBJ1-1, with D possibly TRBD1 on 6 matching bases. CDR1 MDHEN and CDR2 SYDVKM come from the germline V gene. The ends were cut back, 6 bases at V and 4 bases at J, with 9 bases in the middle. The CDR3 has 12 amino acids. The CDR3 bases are TGTGCCAGCAGGGGGGGGGCCACTGAAGCTTTCTTT. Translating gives CASRGGATEAFF. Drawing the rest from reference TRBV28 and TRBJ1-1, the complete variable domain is DVKVTQSSRYLVKRTGEKVFLECVQDMDHENMFWYRQDPGLGLRLIYFSYDVKMKEKGDIPEGYSVSREKKERFSLILESASTNQTSMYLCASRGGATEAFFGQGTRLTVV.

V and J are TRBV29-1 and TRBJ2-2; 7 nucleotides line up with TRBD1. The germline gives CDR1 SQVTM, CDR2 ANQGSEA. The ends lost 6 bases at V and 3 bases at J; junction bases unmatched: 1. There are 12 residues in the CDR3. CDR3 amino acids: CSVGTDTGELFF. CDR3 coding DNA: TGCAGCGTGGGGACAGACACCGGGGAGCTGTTTTTT.

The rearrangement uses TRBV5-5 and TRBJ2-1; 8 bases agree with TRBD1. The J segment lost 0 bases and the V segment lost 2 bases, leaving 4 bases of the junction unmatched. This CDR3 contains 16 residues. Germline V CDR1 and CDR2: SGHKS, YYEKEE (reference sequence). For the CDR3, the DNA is TGTGCCAGCAGCTTCAGGGACAGGAGCTCCTACAATGAGCAGTTCTTC. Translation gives CASSFRDRSSYNEQFF.

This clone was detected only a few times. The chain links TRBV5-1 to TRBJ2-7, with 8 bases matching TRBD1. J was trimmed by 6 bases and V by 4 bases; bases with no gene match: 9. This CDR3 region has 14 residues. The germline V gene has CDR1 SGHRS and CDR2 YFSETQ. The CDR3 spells CASSMTGAESEQYF. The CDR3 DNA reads TGCGCCAGCAGCATGACAGGGGCGGAGTCCGAGCAGTACTTC.

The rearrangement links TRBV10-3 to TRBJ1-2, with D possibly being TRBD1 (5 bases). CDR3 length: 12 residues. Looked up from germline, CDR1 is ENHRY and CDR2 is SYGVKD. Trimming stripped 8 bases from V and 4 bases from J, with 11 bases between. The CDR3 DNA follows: TGTGCCATCGAAACAGGCGGCTATGGCTACACCTTC. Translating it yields CAIETGGYGYTF.

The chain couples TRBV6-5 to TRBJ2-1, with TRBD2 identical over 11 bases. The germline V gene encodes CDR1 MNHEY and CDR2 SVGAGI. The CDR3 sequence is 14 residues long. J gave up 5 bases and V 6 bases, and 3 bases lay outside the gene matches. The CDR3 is CASRPSGGNNEQFF. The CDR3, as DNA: TGTGCCAGCAGACCTAGCGGGGGGAACAATGAGCAGTTCTTC.

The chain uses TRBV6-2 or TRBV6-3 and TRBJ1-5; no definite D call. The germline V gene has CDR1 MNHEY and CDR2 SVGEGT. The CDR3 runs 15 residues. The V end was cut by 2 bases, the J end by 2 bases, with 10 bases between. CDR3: CASSYLLAGNQPQHF. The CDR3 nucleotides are TGTGCCAGCAGTTACCTGCTCGCGGGCAATCAGCCCCAGCATTTT.

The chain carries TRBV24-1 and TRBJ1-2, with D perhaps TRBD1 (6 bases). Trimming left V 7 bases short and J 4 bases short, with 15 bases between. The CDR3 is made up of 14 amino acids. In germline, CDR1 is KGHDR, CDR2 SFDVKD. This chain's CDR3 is CATSRDTQSYGYTF. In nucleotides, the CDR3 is TGTGCCACCAGCCGGGACACACAAAGCTATGGCTACACCTTC.

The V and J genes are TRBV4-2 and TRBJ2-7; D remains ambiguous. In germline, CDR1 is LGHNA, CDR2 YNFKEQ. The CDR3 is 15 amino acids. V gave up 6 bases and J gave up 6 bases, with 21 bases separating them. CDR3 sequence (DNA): TGTGCCAGCAGTCAATACCCGAACAAAACCTCCGAGCAGTACTTC. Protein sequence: CASSQYPNKTSEQYF.

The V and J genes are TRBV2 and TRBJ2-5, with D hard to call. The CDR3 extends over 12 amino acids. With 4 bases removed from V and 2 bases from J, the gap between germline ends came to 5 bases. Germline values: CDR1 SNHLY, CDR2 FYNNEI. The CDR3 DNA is TGTGCCAGCAGTGTAACACAAGAGACCCAGTACTTC. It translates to CASSVTQETQYF.

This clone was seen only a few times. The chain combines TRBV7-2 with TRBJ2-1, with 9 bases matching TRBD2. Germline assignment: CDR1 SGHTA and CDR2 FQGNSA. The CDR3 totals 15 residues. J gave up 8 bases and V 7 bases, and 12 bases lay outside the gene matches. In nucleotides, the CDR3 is TGTGCCAGCAACGCGGGGGCGGGAGGGCCCTATGAGCAGTTCTTC. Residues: CASNAGAGGPYEQFF. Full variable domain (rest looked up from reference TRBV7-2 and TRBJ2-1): GAGVSQSPSNKVTEKGKDVELRCDPISGHTALYWYRQSLGQGLEFLIYFQGNSAPDKSGLPSDRFSAERTGGSVSTLTIQRTQQEDSAVYLCASNAGAGGPYEQFFGPGTRLTVL.

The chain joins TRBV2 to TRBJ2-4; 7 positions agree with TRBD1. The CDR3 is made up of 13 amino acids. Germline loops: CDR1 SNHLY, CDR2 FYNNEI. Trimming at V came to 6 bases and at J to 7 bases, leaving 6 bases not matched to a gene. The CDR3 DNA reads TGTGCCAGCAGATCCCCGGGACAGAACATTCAGTACTTC. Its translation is CASRSPGQNIQYF.

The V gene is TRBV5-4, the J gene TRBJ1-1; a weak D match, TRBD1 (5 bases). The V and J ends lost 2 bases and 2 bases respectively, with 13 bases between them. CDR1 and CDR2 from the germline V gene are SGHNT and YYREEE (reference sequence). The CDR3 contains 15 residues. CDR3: CASSFRVEANTEAFF. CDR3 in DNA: TGTGCCAGCAGCTTCAGGGTTGAGGCCAACACTGAAGCTTTCTTT.

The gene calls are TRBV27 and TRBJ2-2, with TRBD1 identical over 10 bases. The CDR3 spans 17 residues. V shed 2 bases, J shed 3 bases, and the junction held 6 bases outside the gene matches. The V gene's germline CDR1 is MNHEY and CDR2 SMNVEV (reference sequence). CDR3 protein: CASSLRMGQGYTGELFF. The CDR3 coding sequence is TGTGCCAGCAGTTTAAGGATGGGACAGGGGTACACCGGGGAGCTGTTTTTT.

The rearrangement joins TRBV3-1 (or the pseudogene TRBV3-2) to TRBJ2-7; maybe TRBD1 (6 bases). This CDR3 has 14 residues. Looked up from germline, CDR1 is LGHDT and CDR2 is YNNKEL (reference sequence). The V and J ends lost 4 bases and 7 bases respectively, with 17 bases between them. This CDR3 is CASSPTSRGGEQYF. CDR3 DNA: TGTGCCAGCAGCCCGACCTCCAGGGGCGGTGAGCAGTACTTC.

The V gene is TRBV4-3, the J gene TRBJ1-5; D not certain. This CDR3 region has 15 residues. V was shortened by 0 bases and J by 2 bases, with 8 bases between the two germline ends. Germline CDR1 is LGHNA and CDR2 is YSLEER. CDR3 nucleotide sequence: TGCGCCAGCAGCCAAGAGGACGGGGGCAATCAGCCCCAGCATTTT. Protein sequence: CASSQEDGGNQPQHF.

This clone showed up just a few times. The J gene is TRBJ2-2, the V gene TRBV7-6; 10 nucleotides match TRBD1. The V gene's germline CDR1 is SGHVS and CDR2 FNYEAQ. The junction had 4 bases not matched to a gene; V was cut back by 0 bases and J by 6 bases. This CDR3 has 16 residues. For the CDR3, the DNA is TGTGCCAGCAGCTTAGCCGCCGGACAGGGGGCCGGGGAGCTGTTTTTT. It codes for CASSLAAGQGAGELFF. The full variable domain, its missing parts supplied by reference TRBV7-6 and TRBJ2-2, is GAGVSQSPRYKVTKRGQDVALRCDPISGHVSLYWYRQALGQGPEFLTYFNYEAQQDKSGLPNDRFSAERPEGSISTLTIQRTEQRDSAMYRCASSLAAGQGAGELFFGEGSRLTVL.

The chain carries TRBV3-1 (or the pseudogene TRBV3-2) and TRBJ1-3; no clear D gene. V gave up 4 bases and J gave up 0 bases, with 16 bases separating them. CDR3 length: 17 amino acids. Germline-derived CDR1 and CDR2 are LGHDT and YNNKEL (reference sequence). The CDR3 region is CASSRLYGGDSGNTIYF. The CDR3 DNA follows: TGTGCCAGCAGCCGCCTATACGGCGGAGACTCTGGAAACACCATATATTTT.

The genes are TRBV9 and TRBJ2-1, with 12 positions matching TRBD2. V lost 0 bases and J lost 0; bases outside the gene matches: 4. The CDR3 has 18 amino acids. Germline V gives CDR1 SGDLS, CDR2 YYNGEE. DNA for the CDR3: TGTGCCAGCAGCGTAGGGACTAGCGGGACCAGCTCCTACAATGAGCAGTTCTTC. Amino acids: CASSVGTSGTSSYNEQFF.

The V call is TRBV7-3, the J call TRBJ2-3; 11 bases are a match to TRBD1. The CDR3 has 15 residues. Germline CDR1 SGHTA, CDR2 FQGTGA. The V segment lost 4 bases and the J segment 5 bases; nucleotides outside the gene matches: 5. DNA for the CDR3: TGTGCCAGCAGCTCGCAGGGACAGGGGGAAGATACGCAGTATTTT. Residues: CASSSQGQGEDTQYF.